The clone carrying this TCR beta chain was observed once. Data came from immunoSEQ multiplex PCR; TCRdb stores just in-frame clones and leaves some out. The data hold about 24,000 clones, with under 90% observed a single time. The sample comes from a study of PD-1 blockade in classical Hodgkin lymphoma. The CDR3 runs to 13 residues. V lost 1 base to trimming and J lost 8 bases, with 12 bases between them. The germline CDR1 and CDR2 sequences are MNHNS and SASEGT. All trial patients relapsed after autologous stem cell transplantation. The genes are TRBV6-1 and TRBJ2-7, with TRBD1 as a possible D gene (5 bases). This sequence originates from a human donor with classical Hodgkin lymphoma. The input for sequencing was peripheral blood mononuclear cells (PBMCs), taken before the second cycle of nivolumab. CDR3 amino acids: CASSEVAGYQQYF. The CDR3, as DNA: TGTGCCAGCAGTGAAGTAGCAGGGTATCAGCAGTACTTC.